Given below is one T cell receptor beta chain in context. This table comes from immunoSEQ multiplex PCR, and its TCRdb copy is limited to in-frame clones, with some not included. The repertoire has roughly 260,000 clones, 75% to 95% of them found once; the top ten carry roughly 2.7%. This specimen comes from a study of blood T cell repertoires in COVID-19. The germline CDR1 and CDR2 sequences are KGHDR and SFDVKD. The CDR3 covers 16 residues. The junction had 6 bases not matched to a gene; V was cut back by 2 bases and J by 4 bases. The sequenced sample was peripheral blood. The receptor was derived from a person between 18 and 30 years old with COVID-19, enrolled during active disease. The genes are TRBV24-1 and TRBJ2-7; TRBD2 aligns across 11 bases. The CDR3 coding sequence is TGTGCCACCAGTGATTGGGGGACTAGCGGCAAGTACGAGCAGTACTTC. Translated: CATSDWGTSGKYEQYF.